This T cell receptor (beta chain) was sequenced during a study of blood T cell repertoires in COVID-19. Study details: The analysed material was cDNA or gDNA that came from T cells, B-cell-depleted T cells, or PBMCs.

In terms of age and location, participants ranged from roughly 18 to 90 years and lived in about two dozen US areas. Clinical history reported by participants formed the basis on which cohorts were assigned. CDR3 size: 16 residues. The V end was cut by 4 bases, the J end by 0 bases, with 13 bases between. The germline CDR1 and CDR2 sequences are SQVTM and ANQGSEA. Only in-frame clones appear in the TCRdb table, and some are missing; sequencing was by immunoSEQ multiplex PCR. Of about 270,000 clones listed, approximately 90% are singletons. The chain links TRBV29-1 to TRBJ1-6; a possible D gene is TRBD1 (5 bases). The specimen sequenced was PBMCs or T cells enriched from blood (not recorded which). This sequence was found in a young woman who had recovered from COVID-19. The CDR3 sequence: CSVGGAEYSYNSPLHF. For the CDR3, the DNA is TGCAGCGTTGGTGGGGCCGAATACTCCTATAATTCACCCCTCCACTTT.